The clone carrying this T cell receptor (delta chain) appeared once. The data stem from a study of gamma-delta T cells after stem cell transplantation. TCRdb re-processed the RT-PCR reads using CATT. The sample holds about 13,000 delta-chain clones; about 30% are singletons and the top ten take approximately 3.9%. The V gene lost 0 bases and the J gene lost 0 bases, with 20 bases spanning the gap. From germline, CDR1 is GEAIGNYY and CDR2 EKD. The CDR3 has 21 residues. Input material: gamma-delta T cells. This chain connects TRDV2 to TRDJ3; D perhaps matches TRDD3 (5 bases). This TCR was sampled from a human donor. It is not recorded whose cells these are; they may come from a transplant donor. The CDR3 is CACDTGVRGACTSWDTRQMFF. CDR3 nucleotide sequence: TGTGCCTGTGACACCGGTGTAAGGGGGGCCTGCACCTCCTGGGACACCCGACAGATGTTTTTC.